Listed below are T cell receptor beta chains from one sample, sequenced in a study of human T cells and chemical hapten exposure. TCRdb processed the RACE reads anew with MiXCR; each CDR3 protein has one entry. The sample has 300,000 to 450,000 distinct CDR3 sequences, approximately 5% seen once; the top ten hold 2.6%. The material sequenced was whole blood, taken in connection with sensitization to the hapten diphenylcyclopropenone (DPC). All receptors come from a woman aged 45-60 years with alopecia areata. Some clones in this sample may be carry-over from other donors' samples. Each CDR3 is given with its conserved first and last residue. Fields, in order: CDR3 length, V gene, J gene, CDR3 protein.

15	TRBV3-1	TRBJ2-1	CASSQETGRAREQFF
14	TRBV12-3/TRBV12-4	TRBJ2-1	CASSIAVIYNEQFF
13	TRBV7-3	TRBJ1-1	CASSQTVNTEAFF
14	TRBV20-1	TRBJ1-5	CSASRTGGGQPQHF
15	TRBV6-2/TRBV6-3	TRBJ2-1	CASSRSRGRADEQFF
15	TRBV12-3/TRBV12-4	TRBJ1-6	CASSLGGTSNSPLHF
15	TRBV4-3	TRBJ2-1	CASSQVGGDRDEQFF
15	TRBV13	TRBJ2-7	CASSLEGGLAYEQYF
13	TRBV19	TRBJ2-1	CASSISSFNEQFF
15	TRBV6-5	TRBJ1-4	CASTKGQGALEKLFF
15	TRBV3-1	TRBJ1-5	CASSQDLTVAQPQHF
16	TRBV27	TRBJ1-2	CASSLSFQGEGYGYTF
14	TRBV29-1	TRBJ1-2	CSVGRTGGSDGYTF
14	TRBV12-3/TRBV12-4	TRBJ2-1	CASRNQRGNNEQFF
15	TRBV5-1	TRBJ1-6	CASSLTGVDNSPLHF
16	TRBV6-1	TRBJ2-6	CASSDNRGDGANVLTF
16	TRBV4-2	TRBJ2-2	CASSQTGGAGTGELFF
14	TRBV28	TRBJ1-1	CASSLERPNTEAFF
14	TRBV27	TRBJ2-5	CASAFTDRRETQYF
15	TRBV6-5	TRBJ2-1	CASRAGTGVMHEQFF
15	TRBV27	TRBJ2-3	CASSLSRRGIDTQYF
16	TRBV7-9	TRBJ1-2	CASSLPGTVPNYGYTF
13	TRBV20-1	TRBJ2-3	CSAAGVSTDTQYF
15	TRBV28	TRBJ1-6	CASSANRARNSPLHF
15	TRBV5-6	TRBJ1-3	CASSGGQWVRNTIYF
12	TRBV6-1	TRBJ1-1	CASRRGDTEAFF
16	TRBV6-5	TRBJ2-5	CASSLWGAAGEETQYF
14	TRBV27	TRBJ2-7	CASASGRRWGEQYF
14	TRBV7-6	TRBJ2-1	CASSLTPGGDEQFF
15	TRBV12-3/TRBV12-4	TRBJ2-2	CASSSATGLPGELFF
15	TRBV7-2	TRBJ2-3	CASSLRGDGADTQYF
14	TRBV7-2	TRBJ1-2	CASSQQGASYGYTF
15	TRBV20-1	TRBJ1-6	CSARDHPGGNSPLHF
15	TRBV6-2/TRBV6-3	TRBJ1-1	CASSYPPAGSTEAFF
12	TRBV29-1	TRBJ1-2	CSVDQPNYGYTF
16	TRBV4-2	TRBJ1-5	CASSQGGGMGNQPQHF
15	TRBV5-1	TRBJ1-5	CASSLESGSNQPQHF